This T cell receptor (beta chain) was identified in a study of cytomegalovirus exposure and HLA in healthy donors. Study in general: It was reported in a later analysis that the 100 to 150 validation repertoires used the same platform as the 550 to 850 first-cohort repertoires.

A word on this clone: Its antigen is not identified.

The data were produced by immunoSEQ multiplex PCR, yet TCRdb's version contains in-frame clones alone and is incomplete. The table records under 400,000 clones, roughly 90% of them present only once. Findings and limits, study-wide: Most TCR sequences showed up rarely, but some public TCRs showed up in many donors. Reported results showed that the classifier diagnosed cytomegalovirus status with high specificity and sensitivity.

The donors were part of the approximately 130-subject validation cohort, which stood apart from the approximately 670-subject first cohort. The TCR originated in a man between 25 and 39 years old in good health and CMV-seronegative. Sequences were obtained from PBMCs.

As DNA, the CDR3 is TGCGCCAGCAGCTTGGATAGCGGAGGGAACACCGGGGAGCTGTTTTTT. This codes for CASSLDSGGNTGELFF. The chain uses TRBV5-1 and TRBJ2-2; weak D call: TRBD2 (6 bases). The CDR3 loop spans 16 amino acids. V shed 0 bases and J shed 1 base, with 10 bases lying between them. CDR1 SGHRS and CDR2 YFSETQ come from the germline V gene.